The 23 T cell receptor beta chains below come from one sample, sequenced in a study of blood T cell repertoires in COVID-19 (dated by TCRdb to about 2020). Receptor amplification or capture employed the immunoSEQ multiplex PCR assay. Here the immuneACCESS table is served through TCRdb, limited to in-frame sequences with V and J called. Missing clones are a known gap in these copies; in checked studies unresolved V genes cover under half, and the rest lacks a known reason. In this sample the table shows about 64,000 clones, roughly 90% of which occur a single time. Clones ranked in the top ten supply 3.9% of the sample. Sequenced: peripheral blood. These receptors were obtained from a man aged 65 to 79 with acute or convalescent COVID-19.

CDR3 residues: CASIPGGSGNTIYF. The CDR3 DNA follows: TGTGCCAGTATCCCAGGGGGCTCTGGAAACACCATATATTTT. V gene TRBV19 combines with J gene TRBJ1-3, with TRBD1 matching 7 bases. J gave up 0 bases and V 7 bases, and 3 bases lay outside the gene matches. Germline CDR1 and CDR2: LNHDA and SQIVND (reference sequence). The length of the CDR3 is 14 residues.

The gene calls are TRBV2 and TRBJ1-5; 7 nucleotides align to TRBD1. CDR3 size: 15 residues. The J segment lost 0 bases and the V segment lost 7 bases, leaving 6 bases of the junction unmatched. The germline V gene encodes CDR1 SNHLY and CDR2 FYNNEI. The DNA for the CDR3 is TGTGCCAGCACCAAGACAGGGAATAGCAATCAGCCCCAGCATTTT. Amino acid sequence: CASTKTGNSNQPQHF.

The chain joins TRBV7-9 to TRBJ2-3; a possible D gene is TRBD1 (7 bases). In germline, CDR1 is SEHNR, CDR2 FQNEAQ (reference sequence). The CDR3 length is 15 residues. Trimming took off 0 bases at V and 7 bases at J, with 14 bases between the two ends. This CDR3 is CASSLAGGTANTQYF. CDR3 DNA sequence: TGTGCCAGCAGCTTAGCCGGAGGGACAGCAAATACGCAGTATTTT.

V is TRBV4-3 and J is TRBJ1-4, with D possibly being TRBD1 (6 bases). The ends were cut back, 0 bases at V and 5 bases at J, with 13 bases in the middle. The germline V gene encodes CDR1 LGHNA and CDR2 YSLEER. CDR3 size: 16 residues. The CDR3 DNA follows: TGCGCCAGCAGCCAAGATTGGGGGGGCCGGAATGAAAAACTGTTTTTT. This sequence encodes CASSQDWGGRNEKLFF.

The V call is TRBV6-1, the J call TRBJ2-3; the D gene is possibly TRBD1 (6 bases). Germline CDR1 MNHNS, CDR2 SASEGT. The CDR3 is 14 amino acids. Trimming removed 5 bases at V and 2 bases at J, with 11 bases between. CDR3 loop: CASSSTGSTDTQYF. The CDR3 nucleotides read TGTGCCAGCAGTTCCACAGGGTCCACAGATACGCAGTATTTT.

J is TRBJ2-2 and V is TRBV7-2; a weak D match, TRBD1 (6 bases). V was shortened by 4 bases and J by 1 base, with 13 bases between the two germline ends. CDR3 length equals 16 residues. CDR1 and CDR2 from the germline V gene are SGHTA and FQGNSA. Written as DNA, the CDR3 is TGTGCCAGCAGCTACCCACCGGGACAGAACACCGGGGAGCTGTTTTTT. Translation: CASSYPPGQNTGELFF.

The chain links TRBV3-1 (or the pseudogene TRBV3-2) to TRBJ2-5; 11 bases are a match to TRBD2. Germline V gene lookup returns CDR1 LGHDT and CDR2 YNNKEL (reference sequence). The CDR3 consists of 15 residues. The trim removed 1 base at V and 5 bases at J, leaving 3 bases unmatched. Here the CDR3 DNA reads TGTGCCAGCAGCCAAGTAGCGGGGGGGAGGGAGACCCAGTACTTC. This gives the protein CASSQVAGGRETQYF.

This chain connects TRBV7-8 to TRBJ1-4, with 7 bases fitting TRBD1. CDR1 is SGHVS and CDR2 is FQNEAQ in the germline V gene. V dropped 2 bases and J dropped 8; count of bases not matched to a gene: 8. The CDR3 covers 15 residues. CDR3 sequence reads: CASSLRQGIGEKLFF. In nucleotides, the CDR3 is TGTGCCAGCAGCTTAAGACAGGGAATAGGCGAAAAACTGTTTTTT.

V usage is TRBV5-6 and J usage is TRBJ2-4, with TRBD1 as a possible D gene (5 bases). The CDR3 is made up of 16 amino acids. Trimming pared 4 bases from V and 2 bases from J, leaving 16 bases between. Germline V gives CDR1 SGHDT, CDR2 YYEEEE. The CDR3 region is CASSQGLAGTKNIQYF. CDR3 sequence (DNA): TGTGCCAGCAGCCAAGGCTTGGCAGGGACCAAAAACATTCAGTACTTC.

This chain's CDR3 is CASSTLQGSNSNQPQHF. CDR3 sequence (DNA): TGTGCCAGTAGTACTCTACAGGGCTCCAATAGCAATCAGCCCCAGCATTTT. J is TRBJ1-5 and V is TRBV19, with D perhaps TRBD1 (6 bases). CDR3 length: 17 amino acids. V lost 4 bases to trimming and J lost 0 bases, with 16 bases between them. Germline-derived CDR1 and CDR2 are LNHDA and SQIVND (reference sequence).

The CDR3 DNA reads TGCGCCAGCAGCCAATACAGTCAGGGGTCGGGGACTGAAGCTTTCTTT. It codes for CASSQYSQGSGTEAFF. The rearrangement joins TRBV4-3 to TRBJ1-1; possible D gene TRBD1, 6 bases. The CDR3 loop spans 16 amino acids. V was pared by 2 bases and J by 5 bases, with 18 bases between. Germline values: CDR1 LGHNA, CDR2 YSLEER.

This clone was recorded a few times. The chain is built from TRBV27 and TRBJ2-5; possible D gene TRBD1, 6 bases. Germline assignment: CDR1 MNHEY and CDR2 SMNVEV (reference sequence). V was trimmed by 6 bases and J by 5 bases, leaving 16 bases between them. The CDR3 is 14 amino acids. CDR3 in amino acids: CASSSWGPRETQYF. In DNA, the CDR3 is TGTGCCAGCAGCTCCTGGGGGCCCCGGGAGACCCAGTACTTC.

This chain joins TRBV7-2 and TRBJ1-5; 8 bases are shared with TRBD1. Germline lookup yields CDR1 SGHTA and CDR2 FQGNSA. This CDR3 spans 14 amino acids. J gave up 8 bases and V 2 bases, and 5 bases lay outside the gene matches. The CDR3 DNA follows: TGTGCCAGCAGCTTAAGACAGGGGAGGGAGCCCCAGCATTTT. Amino acids: CASSLRQGREPQHF.

V is TRBV19 and J is TRBJ2-7; 10 nucleotides align to TRBD1. There are 14 residues in the CDR3. Looked up from germline, CDR1 is LNHDA and CDR2 is SQIVND (reference sequence). The junction had 4 bases not matched to a gene; V was cut back by 4 bases and J by 4 bases. The CDR3 spells CASSNPGQGYEQYF. CDR3 DNA sequence: TGTGCCAGTAGTAACCCGGGACAGGGGTACGAGCAGTACTTC.

The rearrangement uses TRBV19 and TRBJ1-5, with TRBD1 as a possible D gene (6 bases). V lost 9 bases and J 0 bases, leaving 12 bases between the germline ends. The CDR3 loop spans 14 amino acids. The germline V gene has CDR1 LNHDA and CDR2 SQIVND (reference sequence). This CDR3 reads CASDDRNSNQPQHF. The CDR3 DNA reads TGTGCCAGCGATGACAGGAATAGCAATCAGCCCCAGCATTTT. Variable domain in full (rest from reference TRBV19 and TRBJ1-5): DGGITQSPKYLFRKEGQNVTLSCEQNLNHDAMYWYRQDPGQGLRLIYYSQIVNDFQKGDIAEGYSVSREKKESFPLTVTSAQKNPTAFYLCASDDRNSNQPQHFGDGTRLSIL.

The chain recombines TRBV6-1 with TRBJ2-3; 12 bases align to TRBD2. J gave up 5 bases and V 1 base, and 4 bases lay outside the gene matches. The CDR3 consists of 16 residues. CDR1 and CDR2 from the germline V gene are MNHNS and SASEGT. The CDR3 DNA sequence: TGTGCCAGCAGTGAAGTCCTAGCGGGGGGGAGAGATACGCAGTATTTT. This gives the protein CASSEVLAGGRDTQYF.

The rearrangement uses TRBV6-2 or TRBV6-3 and TRBJ1-1; TRBD1 aligns across 7 bases. V trimming: 4 bases; J trimming: 5 bases; junction bases outside the gene matches: 13. Germline assignment: CDR1 MNHEY and CDR2 SVGEGT. This CDR3 spans 16 amino acids. The chain's CDR3 is CASSSASGGEWTEAFF. The CDR3 DNA follows: TGTGCCAGCAGTTCCGCGTCAGGGGGAGAGTGGACTGAAGCTTTCTTT.

The chain employs TRBV7-9 and TRBJ2-7; D possibly corresponds to TRBD2 (5 bases). This CDR3 contains 13 residues. V was trimmed by 6 bases and J by 3 bases, leaving 12 bases between them. Germline V gene lookup returns CDR1 SEHNR and CDR2 FQNEAQ (reference sequence). CDR3 nucleotides: TGTGCCAGCAGTGCCGCGGGTAGCTACGAGCAGTACTTC. It specifies CASSAAGSYEQYF.

The chain combines TRBV7-2 with TRBJ1-2; 8 nucleotides match TRBD1. V lost 4 bases and J lost 3; bases outside the gene matches: 4. The CDR3 has 14 amino acids. The germline V gene has CDR1 SGHTA and CDR2 FQGNSA. In DNA, the CDR3 is TGTGCCAGCAGCTCAAGACAGGGGTACTATGGCTACACCTTC. It encodes CASSSRQGYYGYTF.

The V gene is TRBV27, the J gene TRBJ1-3; unclear D gene. The V gene's germline CDR1 is MNHEY and CDR2 SMNVEV (reference sequence). This CDR3 comprises 15 residues. Trimming removed 6 bases at V and 4 bases at J, with 16 bases between. The CDR3 bases are TGTGCCAGCAGCCAGAAAAGTGGGAGAGGAAACACCATATATTTT. This sequence encodes CASSQKSGRGNTIYF.

This clone was seen more than once but under ten times. The chain is built from TRBV30 and TRBJ2-3, with D hard to call. Germline loops: CDR1 GTSNPN, CDR2 SVGIG (reference sequence). The CDR3 sequence is 13 residues long. V gave up 0 bases and J gave up 6 bases, with 10 bases separating them. The CDR3 protein is CAWSVQSADTQYF. For the CDR3, the DNA is TGTGCCTGGAGTGTACAATCTGCCGATACGCAGTATTTT.

The rearrangement uses TRBV14 and TRBJ2-3; 11 bases align to TRBD1. V dropped 4 bases and J dropped 5; count of bases not matched to a gene: 2. Germline loops: CDR1 SGHDN, CDR2 FVKESK. The CDR3 runs 14 residues. The CDR3 DNA follows: TGTGCCAGCAGCCGGACAGGGGGCTTAGATACGCAGTATTTT. Translated: CASSRTGGLDTQYF.

V is TRBV18 and J is TRBJ2-1; D is unclear. This CDR3 is built from 13 residues. Between the trimmed V and J ends, which lost 5 bases and 6 bases, there was a span of 11 bases. Looked up from germline, CDR1 is KGHSH and CDR2 is LQKENI. The CDR3 coding sequence is TGTGCCAGCTCATCTTCAGGTTCCAATGAGCAGTTCTTC. This translates into CASSSSGSNEQFF. The full variable domain, with the rest looked up from reference TRBV18 and TRBJ2-1, is NAGVMQNPRHLVRRRGQEARLRCSPMKGHSHVYWYRQLPEEGLKFMVYLQKENIIDESGMPKERFSAEFPKEGPSILRIQQVVRGDSAAYFCASSSSGSNEQFFGPGTRLTVL.